This is a list of T cell receptor beta chains from one sample in a study of T cell responses to AZD1222 COVID-19 vaccine. The protocol was immunoSEQ multiplex PCR, while the TCRdb copy is restricted to in-frame clones and leaves out a portion. The repertoire has about 110,000 clones, about 93% of them found once; the top ten carry around 2%. Sequencing was performed on peripheral blood, taken on day 0 of AZD1222 vaccination. The receptors were gathered from an adult in good health. Each CDR3 is given with its conserved first and last residue. The order of the fields is clone size, J gene, V gene, D gene, CDR3 DNA, CDR3 protein. The D gene is left open where the match is weak. Size tells how often a clone was seen (once, few, many) or the class of an expanded clone, and some rows leave it out.

>NA|TRBJ2-5|TRBV15|TRBD1
TGTGCCACCTCCCCATTTACCGGGACAGGAGCGGGGACCCAGTACTTC
CATSPFTGTGAGTQYF
>NA|TRBJ1-2|TRBV15|NA
TGTGCCACCAGCAGAGATCTCGGGGTCTATGGCTACACCTTC
CATSRDLGVYGYTF
>once|TRBJ2-7|TRBV30|NA
TGTGCCTGGATAAGCAGGGGAAGTATCGGCAAGCAGTACTTC
CAWISRGSIGKQYF
>NA|TRBJ1-5|TRBV6-5|TRBD1
TGTGCCAGCAGAGGACAGGGAAGGGGCAATCAGCCCCAGCATTTT
CASRGQGRGNQPQHF
>NA|TRBJ2-1|TRBV7-9|NA
TGTGCCAGCAGCTCCGCAGGGGCATACAATGAGCAGTTCTTC
CASSSAGAYNEQFF
>NA|TRBJ1-5|TRBV27|NA
TGTGCCAGCAGCGGACAGATCAATCAGCCCCAGCATTTT
CASSGQINQPQHF
>NA|TRBJ1-2|TRBV29-1|NA
TGCAGCGCCGAAGGCGACTATGGCTACACCTTC
CSAEGDYGYTF
>NA|TRBJ1-1|TRBV5-4|TRBD1
TGTGCCAGCTCCCCTGGGGACAGGGGGGAGACTGAAGCTTTCTTT
CASSPGDRGETEAFF
>NA|TRBJ1-1|TRBV4-3|NA
TGCGCCAGCAGCCCATCCTTTACAGGGGAAGCTTTCTTT
CASSPSFTGEAFF
>NA|TRBJ2-5|TRBV19|NA
TGTGCCAGTAGTACCTCGACAGGGGCGGCCCTCACTGGGAGGGTACAGTACTTC
CASSTSTGAALTGRVQYF
>NA|TRBJ2-1|TRBV5-1|NA
TGCGCCAGCAGTGGGAGCGGAAGCTCCTACAATGAGCAGTTCTTC
CASSGSGSSYNEQFF
>NA|TRBJ1-2|TRBV29-1|NA
TGCAGCGTTCAGATTCGGGGGGCGACGTGGGACTATGGCTACACCTTC
CSVQIRGATWDYGYTF
>NA|TRBJ1-2|TRBV11-3|NA
TGTGCCAGCAGCTTAGAGGGAAGCGGCTACACCTTC
CASSLEGSGYTF
>medium-sized|TRBJ1-2|TRBV4-1|NA
TGCGCCAGCACCCAGGGAGTTGGCTACACCTTC
CASTQGVGYTF
>NA|TRBJ1-2|TRBV19|NA
TGTGCCAGTAGTCCCCGGGAGCCCTATGGCTACACCTTC
CASSPREPYGYTF
>NA|TRBJ2-5|TRBV29-1|TRBD2
TGCAGCGCTGATGCTTGGGACTATGGGGGCCAAGAGACCCAGTACTTC
CSADAWDYGGQETQYF
>NA|TRBJ1-3|TRBV4-1|NA
TGCGCCAGCAGCCAAGATTACGTTAGTTATGGAAACACCATATATTTT
CASSQDYVSYGNTIYF
>NA|TRBJ1-3|TRBV19|NA
TGTGCCAGTAGTCGAGGGGCTGGAAACACCATATATTTT
CASSRGAGNTIYF
>NA|TRBJ1-2|TRBV29-1|NA
TGCAGCGCCCAGGGGATCTATGGCTACACCTTC
CSAQGIYGYTF
>NA|TRBJ1-1|TRBV7-2|TRBD1
TGTGCCAGCAGCGAAAGACAGGGAGGTTCTGAGGCTTTCTTT
CASSERQGGSEAFF
>NA|TRBJ1-1|TRBV18|TRBD1
TGTGCCAGCTCCATCGTTCCGGGACAGAGGAAAACTGAAGCTTTCTTT
CASSIVPGQRKTEAFF
>NA|TRBJ2-7|TRBV4-1|TRBD2
TGCGCCAGCAGCCAATCGATAGCGGGAGAGTTCTACGAGCAGTACTTC
CASSQSIAGEFYEQYF
>NA|TRBJ2-1|TRBV5-1|TRBD2
TGCGCCAGCAGCGAACTGGGACTAGCGGGAGGAGGTGAGCAGTTCTTC
CASSELGLAGGGEQFF
>NA|TRBJ2-1|TRBV28|NA
TGTGCCAGCAGTTCCTCGGGCTACAATGAGCAGTTCTTC
CASSSSGYNEQFF
>NA|TRBJ1-1|TRBV18|TRBD1
TGTGCCAGCTCGCCGACAGGGGGCTACACTGAAGCTTTCTTT
CASSPTGGYTEAFF
>NA|TRBJ2-5|TRBV2|NA
TGTGCCAGCAGTGAACGGCAGAGAGAGACCCAGTACTTC
CASSERQRETQYF
>NA|TRBJ1-1|TRBV7-3|NA
TGTGCCAGCAGCCCCGGTTACACTGAAGCTTTCTTT
CASSPGYTEAFF
>NA|TRBJ1-2|TRBV19|NA
TGTGCCAGTGGACACGCATCGAACTATGGCTACACCTTC
CASGHASNYGYTF